The entry below describes one T cell receptor (beta chain). Its target antigen remains unknown. The input lacks base qualities; no much larger clone sits a single base away. Using the deep immunoSEQ assay, multiplex PCR amplified TCR CDR3 regions from genomic DNA. Extracted genomic DNA from each cell subset was distributed evenly across all wells of several immunoSEQ 96-well plates, and each plate was treated as a replicate. For sorted subsets, around 200 ng genomic DNA, equal to 25,000 to 35,000 T cell genomes, was loaded into each replicate PCR. Purified libraries were quantified with a Qubit 3.0 fluorometer, sized on a Bioanalyzer 2100, and re-quantified with the KAPA Library Quantification kit. Every immunoSEQ 96-well plate was sequenced on a separate single-read 150-cycle Illumina NextSeq 550 flow cell. The study's own analysis went as follows. Because the immunoSEQ output held only junctional sequences and lacked quality scores, the filtering could not match the filtering applied to full-length reads. To assign V/J genes and CDR3, sequences were annotated against IMGT germline references using PyIR, a Python wrapper for IgBLAST v1.9. Any read was removed if the V/J assignment was weak (E-value above 1e-6), the CDR3 was missing, or the read contained stop codons, out-of-frame junctions, or ambiguous translated residues. A V3J clonotype was defined by an identical inferred V gene, J gene, and CDR3 amino acid sequence. Percentage overlap between repertoires was calculated by dividing the number of shared unique clonotypes by the size of the smaller repertoire. Repertoire richness was assessed with RTK rarefaction, the Chao1 estimator, and Recon v2.1 estimates of unobserved clonotypes. OLGA was used to compute generation probabilities for all TCRbeta clonotypes that the gDNA method yielded from a handful of donors. Not all clones reach the TCRdb copy of this immuneACCESS table, which keeps in-frame sequences only. Checked studies attribute under half of the gap to unresolved V genes and leave the rest unexplained. The DNA gave D and trimming, while V, J and clone size come from that table. This sample lists 2 million to 3 million clones; under 95% were detected once. The top ten hold around 0.4% of the sample.

The record originates from a study of shared clonotypes between healthy human individuals (TCRdb year 2020). For the wider study: A few men and a couple of women, aged 18 to 49 years, made up the cohort. For each donor, CD4 naive and CD4 memory were each run on three plates, CD8 naive on two plates, and CD8 memory on one plate. To increase sequencing depth and limit assay-specific biases, different laboratories used diverse techniques to prepare libraries and sequence TCR repertoires. Per donor, leukapheresis produced somewhere between about 0.8 and 9 billion PBMCs. Blood TCR repertoires of about five healthy adults were deeply sequenced to estimate repertoire size and the extent of clonotype sharing between individuals.

The donors were healthy, HIV-negative adults who had no recently reported acute infections or vaccinations. Every donor was a Caucasian adult residing in Nashville, Tennessee, USA. Magnetic negative selection was used to enrich CD4+ T cells, after which naive cells were positively selected on CD45RA and the negative fraction became the memory subset. Blood was obtained by leukapheresis, after which PBMCs were separated by Ficoll-Histopaque density gradient centrifugation and cryopreserved in liquid nitrogen vapor phase. Analytical flow cytometry was used to check the purity and quantity of each magnetically sorted T cell population. From each sorted fraction, genomic DNA was isolated and quantified by UV absorbance on a Nanodrop 2000c. The germline V gene gives CDR1 as SGHAT and CDR2 as FQNNGV. The CDR3 measures 13 amino acids from cysteine to phenylalanine. The CDR3 DNA has 39 bases and is translated from base 1. V is pared back by 9 bases and J by 4 bases, with 13 bases lying between the germline termini.

Here is what the overall study found, with its caveats: Incomplete sequencing was indicated by rarefaction of sorted-subset datasets, despite the large sequencing depth. Naive subsets generally had larger estimated clonotype richness than memory subsets. Across four donors, roughly 5.4% of naive CD4, approximately 3.5% of naive CD8, approximately 2.5% of memory CD4, and approximately 0.4% of memory CD8 clonotypes were shared. Pairwise subsampling led to the expectation that sequencing depth would affect the degree of clonotype sharing among donors. Compared with non-shared clonotypes, clonotypes shared by all four sorted-subset donors had higher generation probabilities. Only blood was sampled, and tissue TCR repertoires likely differ from those in blood. Because the study included a small number of donors, the genetic and exposure-history diversity represented was limited.

The receptor comes from a man younger than 35 in good health. Some clones in this sample may be carry-over from other donors' samples. The sequenced material came from naive CD4+ T cells from PBMCs. According to the study, the label for this sample's cell subset or site signals: CD45RA+ positively selected. The chain was built from TRBV11-2 and TRBJ2-1; possibly the D gene is TRBD2, per 5 matching bases. The nucleotides are TGTGCCAGTGAGACTACTAAATACAATGAGCAGTTCTTC. Its protein product is CASETTKYNEQFF.